This T cell receptor (beta chain) was sequenced for a study of type 1 regulatory T cells. Study-level information: T-allo10 is an in vitro-generated, Tr1-enriched CD4 T cell product specific for alloantigen.

TCRdb re-called the reads with MiXCR, one entry per CDR3 protein. The sample records roughly 20,000 distinct CDR3 sequences, more than 8.5% being singletons. This CDR3 is 15 amino acids long. V trimming: 3 bases; J trimming: 5 bases; junction bases outside the gene matches: 4. CDR1 is LGHDT, CDR2 YNNKEL, per germline (reference sequence). The sample consisted of CD4+ T cells, either the whole sample or a sorted fraction (not recorded which). The J gene is TRBJ2-1, the V gene TRBV3-1; 10 bases agree with TRBD2. The receptor was derived from a human donor in good health. CDR3 loop: CASSQSGRAHNEQFF. The CDR3 DNA sequence: TGTGCCAGCAGCCAGAGCGGGAGGGCCCACAATGAGCAGTTCTTC.